A selection of T cell receptor beta chains follows, all from one sample in a study of Ad26.COV2.S vaccination and SARS-CoV-2 variants. Assay used: immunoSEQ multiplex PCR; TCRdb lists only in-frame clones, some missing. The table lists hundreds of thousands of clones, about 90% of them singletons. The specimen was peripheral blood, collected in a trial of Ad26.COV2.S vaccine versus placebo. These TCRs come from a person between 18 and 60 years old who received the Ad26.COV2.S COVID-19 vaccine or a placebo. Both conserved end residues are part of each CDR3. D genes are given only for firm matches. Size values are once, few and many counts, or a class for expanded clones, and some rows have none.

V gene,J gene,clone size,D gene,CDR3 protein,CDR3 DNA
TRBV6-1,TRBJ1-4,.,TRBD1,CASSEAGTGTNEKLFF,TGTGCCAGCAGTGAAGCCGGGACAGGGACGAATGAAAAACTGTTTTTT
TRBV6-1,TRBJ2-2,.,TRBD1,CASSEARTGGFPGELFF,TGTGCCAGCAGTGAGGCCAGGACAGGGGGATTCCCCGGGGAGCTGTTTTTT
TRBV9,TRBJ2-1,.,.,CASASVGNEQFF,TGTGCCAGCGCCTCGGTAGGGAATGAGCAGTTCTTC
TRBV18,TRBJ2-7,.,TRBD1,CASSPIQSGQGYEQYF,TGTGCCAGCTCACCAATCCAATCGGGACAGGGTTACGAGCAGTACTTC
TRBV7-9,TRBJ2-7,.,.,CASSPSRRQGWEQYF,TGTGCCAGCAGCCCCTCCCGGAGGCAAGGATGGGAGCAGTACTTC
TRBV28,TRBJ2-1,.,TRBD1,CASSTTTGGYYNEQFF,TGTGCCAGCAGTACGACGACAGGGGGGTACTACAATGAGCAGTTCTTC
TRBV5-1,TRBJ1-5,.,TRBD1,CASSEGAQNQPQHF,TGCGCCAGCTCAGAGGGGGCTCAAAATCAGCCCCAGCATTTT
TRBV7-2,TRBJ2-3,once,TRBD2,CASSLLGSGANTDTQYF,TGTGCCAGCAGCTTATTGGGTAGCGGGGCCAATACAGATACGCAGTATTTT
TRBV6-5,TRBJ1-2,once,.,CASSYGTGTWEGYTF,TGTGCCAGCAGTTACGGAACTGGGACTTGGGAGGGCTACACCTTC
TRBV5-4,TRBJ1-2,.,.,CASSAPNLGTEYGYTF,TGTGCCAGCAGCGCTCCAAACCTGGGCACCGAGTATGGCTACACCTTC
TRBV6-2/TRBV6-3,TRBJ1-2,.,.,CASSYWVLANYGYTF,TGTGCCAGCAGTTACTGGGTCCTCGCTAACTATGGCTACACCTTC
TRBV19,TRBJ1-3,.,.,CASRTAISGNTIYF,TGTGCCAGTAGGACAGCTATCTCTGGAAACACCATATATTTT
TRBV5-4,TRBJ2-3,once,.,CASSFGRNPNTDTQYF,TGTGCCAGCAGCTTTGGTAGGAACCCGAACACAGATACGCAGTATTTT
TRBV18,TRBJ2-5,.,TRBD1,CASSPIRQGQETQYF,TGTGCCAGCTCACCAATCCGACAGGGGCAAGAGACCCAGTACTTC
TRBV14,TRBJ2-5,once,.,CASSRPGTQETQYF,TGTGCCAGCAGCCGCCCGGGGACCCAAGAGACCCAGTACTTC
TRBV11-3,TRBJ2-3,.,.,CASSLEPIATQYF,TGTGCCAGCAGCTTAGAACCTATCGCTACGCAGTATTTT
TRBV30,TRBJ2-5,.,.,CAWGSGEETQYF,TGTGCCTGGGGCTCGGGGGAAGAGACCCAGTACTTC
TRBV6-5,TRBJ2-5,.,.,CASSSIGQQETQYF,TGTGCCAGCAGTTCTATAGGGCAGCAAGAGACCCAGTACTTC
TRBV28,TRBJ2-7,.,.,CASALGGAEYF,TGTGCCAGCGCCTTGGGGGGCGCGGAGTACTTC
TRBV19,TRBJ2-1,.,TRBD2,CASSILLAGAYNEQFF,TGTGCCAGTAGTATACTGCTAGCGGGGGCCTACAATGAGCAGTTCTTC
TRBV5-1,TRBJ2-3,.,TRBD1,CASNTGTVSDTQYF,TGCGCCAGCAATACCGGGACAGTATCAGATACGCAGTATTTT
TRBV19,TRBJ1-1,.,.,CASSILYMNTEAFF,TGTGCCAGTAGTATTCTATATATGAACACTGAAGCTTTCTTT
TRBV30,TRBJ2-1,.,.,CAGFPSSSYNEQFF,TGTGCCGGGTTCCCTAGTTCGTCCTACAATGAGCAGTTCTTC